The clone carrying this TCR beta chain came up a few times. Antigen unknown. This sample was included in a study of regulatory T cells in long-lasting Graves disease. iRepertoire HTBI primers and Arm-PCR of CDR3 regions built TCR beta libraries. Via MiXCR, TCRdb re-called the multiplex PCR reads, giving one row per CDR3 protein. The data contain 420,000 or so distinct CDR3 sequences, roughly 15% of them singletons. Study-level findings and limits: When disease was persistent, TRBV28, TRBJ1-2 and TRBJ2-5 were the favored segments.

Stated time point: newly diagnosed GD, antithyroid drugs for less than 3 months. PBMC RNA was the source of the TCR library. The V segment lost 5 bases and the J segment 4 bases; nucleotides outside the gene matches: 10. Per germline, CDR1 MNHNS and CDR2 SASEGT. The CDR3 is 16 amino acids. These records were also assigned to another study, of T cells in Graves' hyperthyroidism and ophthalmopathy.

The sequence derives from a woman between 18 and 30 years old with Graves disease. Sample: peripheral blood mononuclear cells (PBMCs), taken at new diagnosis, from a patient treated with antithyroid drugs. V usage is TRBV6-1 and J usage is TRBJ2-4; TRBD2 agrees at 8 bases. CDR3 DNA: TGTGCCAGCAGTCAGACTAGCGCGAGGACGAAAAACATTCAGTACTTC. This encodes CASSQTSARTKNIQYF.